Following are 20 T cell receptor beta chains from one sample sequenced in a study of OX40 agonist ivuxolimab in advanced cancers. Produced via immunoSEQ multiplex PCR; TCRdb's table is partial and in-frame only. The sample holds around 90,000 clones; about 93% are singletons and the top ten take around 1.1%. Here the sequenced sample was CD4+ or CD8+ T cells sorted from blood, taken in a trial of the OX40 agonist ivuxolimab. Receptors were obtained from an adult with an advanced solid tumor such as melanoma, head and neck, liver or kidney cancer.

The rearrangement links TRBV5-1 to TRBJ2-3; TRBD2 matches 7 bases. Germline CDR1 SGHRS, CDR2 YFSETQ. This CDR3 region has 15 residues. J gave up 4 bases and V 7 bases, and 12 bases lay outside the gene matches. The CDR3 spells CASSSGGSASDTQYF. CDR3 in DNA: TGCGCCAGCTCCTCCGGGGGGAGCGCCTCAGATACGCAGTATTTT.

V and J are TRBV19 and TRBJ2-7; 13 bases fit TRBD2. The V and J ends lost 6 bases and 7 bases, in that order; junction bases with no gene match: 12. The germline gives CDR1 LNHDA, CDR2 SQIVND (reference sequence). CDR3 size: 16 residues. The CDR3 protein is CASSQGLAGAPSEQYF. CDR3 in DNA: TGTGCCAGTAGCCAAGGACTAGCGGGAGCACCTAGTGAGCAGTACTTC. Variable domain in full (rest from reference TRBV19 and TRBJ2-7): DGGITQSPKYLFRKEGQNVTLSCEQNLNHDAMYWYRQDPGQGLRLIYYSQIVNDFQKGDIAEGYSVSREKKESFPLTVTSAQKNPTAFYLCASSQGLAGAPSEQYFGPGTRLTVT.

The chain uses TRBV7-2 and TRBJ2-7, with no clear D. Germline loops: CDR1 SGHTA, CDR2 FQGNSA. V lost 2 bases, J lost 1 base, and 9 bases lay in between. The CDR3 contains 14 residues. CDR3 sequence: CASSLFQSSYEQYF. The CDR3 DNA reads as TGTGCCAGCAGCTTATTCCAGAGTTCCTACGAGCAGTACTTC.

This chain links TRBV7-9 with TRBJ1-1, with a weak D call TRBD1 (5 bases). This CDR3 has 17 residues. V lost 0 bases and J lost 1, with 15 bases in between. Germline loops: CDR1 SEHNR, CDR2 FQNEAQ (reference sequence). CDR3: CASSLALSQGGNTEAFF. CDR3 bases: TGTGCCAGCAGCTTAGCGCTGTCCCAGGGAGGGAACACTGAAGCTTTCTTT.

This clone has a handful of counts. The chain carries TRBV28 and TRBJ1-1; D might be TRBD1 (5 bases). The CDR3 length is 13 residues. The germline V and J ends were trimmed by 8 bases and 3 bases, with 13 bases remaining between them. Germline V gene lookup returns CDR1 MDHEN and CDR2 SYDVKM. CDR3 sequence reads: CASLNNRYTEAFF. The CDR3 bases are TGTGCCAGCCTGAACAACAGGTACACTGAAGCTTTCTTT.

This clone was seen only once. This chain's CDR3 is CASSSGTGGLNEKLFF. The CDR3 nucleotides read TGTGCCAGCAGTTCCGGGACAGGGGGCCTTAATGAAAAACTGTTTTTT. This chain connects TRBV6-5 to TRBJ1-4, with 12 bases fitting TRBD1. CDR1 is MNHEY, CDR2 SVGAGI, per germline. Trimming at V came to 4 bases and at J to 4 bases, leaving 4 bases not matched to a gene. The CDR3 runs 16 residues.

The V and J genes are TRBV5-1 and TRBJ1-1; perhaps TRBD1 as D (6 bases). The length of the CDR3 is 15 residues. Germline values: CDR1 SGHRS, CDR2 YFSETQ. Trimming stripped 3 bases from V and 5 bases from J, with 17 bases between. The CDR3 region has the DNA TGCGCCAGCAGCTCCGAAGCAGGGGTAGGGACTGAAGCTTTCTTT. Encoded protein: CASSSEAGVGTEAFF. Using reference TRBV5-1 and TRBJ1-1 for the parts outside the CDR3, the full variable domain is KAGVTQTPRYLIKTRGQQVTLSCSPISGHRSVSWYQQTPGQGLQFLFEYFSETQRNKGNFPGRFSGRQFSNSRSEMNVSTLELGDSALYLCASSSEAGVGTEAFFGQGTRLTVV.

The genes are TRBV6-6 and TRBJ2-2; 10 positions match TRBD1. The CDR3 is 12 residues long. Germline CDR1 reads MNHNY; CDR2 reads SVGAGI (reference sequence). Trimming cost V 8 bases and J 12 bases; bases outside gene matches: 6. Here the CDR3 reads CASLEDRGKLFF. CDR3 DNA: TGTGCCAGCCTCGAGGACAGGGGGAAGCTGTTTTTT.

The CDR3 DNA follows: TGTGCCAGCAGCTCCTACCGAAGCAACACTGAAGCTTTCTTT. Residues: CASSSYRSNTEAFF. This chain connects TRBV11-2 to TRBJ1-1; no firm D call. V lost 4 bases to trimming and J lost 2 bases, with 11 bases between them. Germline V gene data show CDR1 as SGHAT and CDR2 as FQNNGV. The CDR3 is 14 residues long.

The V gene is TRBV28, the J gene TRBJ2-5; 10 bases are shared with TRBD1. This CDR3 region has 16 residues. Trimming at V came to 6 bases and at J to 2 bases, leaving 9 bases not matched to a gene. The germline V gene encodes CDR1 MDHEN and CDR2 SYDVKM. CDR3 amino acids: CASSLDRGSLQETQYF. CDR3 in DNA: TGTGCCAGCAGCTTGGACAGGGGGTCTCTGCAAGAGACCCAGTACTTC. Combining the CDR3 with reference TRBV28 and TRBJ2-5 gives the whole variable domain DVKVTQSSRYLVKRTGEKVFLECVQDMDHENMFWYRQDPGLGLRLIYFSYDVKMKEKGDIPEGYSVSREKKERFSLILESASTNQTSMYLCASSLDRGSLQETQYFGPGTRLLVL.

This clone has only one observation. The chain is built from TRBV25-1 and TRBJ2-7; TRBD1 matches 8 bases. Trimming removed 6 bases from V and 4 bases from J; junction bases left unmatched: 8. This CDR3 region has 14 residues. Germline loops: CDR1 MGHDK, CDR2 SYGVNS. The CDR3 sequence is CASRSTGGSYEQYF. The CDR3 coding sequence is TGTGCCAGCAGGTCTACAGGGGGGTCGTACGAGCAGTACTTC.

The chain employs TRBV29-1 and TRBJ2-7, with 8 bases identical to TRBD1. Trimming took 7 bases from V and 7 from J; bases not matched to a gene: 9. This CDR3 comprises 12 residues. Germline CDR1 and CDR2: SQVTM and ANQGSEA. The CDR3 spells CSARTGTGEQYF. DNA of the CDR3: TGCAGCGCTCGGACAGGGACCGGGGAGCAGTACTTC.

The V gene is TRBV11-2, the J gene TRBJ2-7; 7 bases align to TRBD1. With 4 bases clipped from V and 7 bases from J, the junction kept 13 bases outside the gene matches. This CDR3 is built from 15 residues. Germline CDR1 and CDR2: SGHAT and FQNNGV. The CDR3 sequence: CASSSSQGWAEEQYF. CDR3 DNA: TGTGCCAGCAGCTCCTCACAGGGGTGGGCTGAAGAGCAGTACTTC. Looking up the rest from reference TRBV11-2 and TRBJ2-7 gives the full variable domain: EAGVAQSPRYKIIEKRQSVAFWCNPISGHATLYWYQQILGQGPKLLIQFQNNGVVDDSQLPKDRFSAERLKGVDSTLKIQPAKLEDSAVYLCASSSSQGWAEEQYFGPGTRLTVT.

The rearrangement links TRBV7-9 to TRBJ2-2; a weak D match, TRBD2 (6 bases). Germline V CDR1 and CDR2: SEHNR, FQNEAQ (reference sequence). There are 16 residues in the CDR3. Trimming left V 5 bases short and J 5 bases short, with 18 bases between. CDR3 DNA: TGTGCCAGCAGCGGAGGGCTAGCGAGAGGGACCGGGGAGCTGTTTTTT. Amino acids: CASSGGLARGTGELFF.

The chain is built from TRBV6-5 and TRBJ1-1; D gene ambiguous. The CDR3 runs to 14 residues. V gave up 2 bases and J gave up 3 bases, with 10 bases separating them. From germline, CDR1 is MNHEY and CDR2 SVGAGI. The CDR3 is CASSYGDGYTEAFF. For the CDR3, the DNA is TGTGCCAGCAGTTACGGAGATGGGTACACTGAAGCTTTCTTT.

V usage is TRBV5-6 and J usage is TRBJ2-3; 8 nucleotides align to TRBD1. Trimming took 4 bases from V and 3 from J; bases not matched to a gene: 7. Germline loops: CDR1 SGHDT, CDR2 YYEEEE. This CDR3 comprises 15 residues. This chain's CDR3 is CASSLDRGWTDTQYF. DNA of the CDR3: TGTGCCAGCAGCCTTGACAGGGGCTGGACAGATACGCAGTATTTT.

CDR3 DNA sequence: TGTGCCAGTAGCCGCCCGGACAGGGAGGGTGAGCAGTACTTC. Translation gives CASSRPDREGEQYF. J is TRBJ2-7 and V is TRBV19, with TRBD1 as a possible D gene (8 bases). The CDR3 has 14 residues. Germline V gene data show CDR1 as LNHDA and CDR2 as SQIVND (reference sequence). The V and J ends lost 6 bases and 7 bases respectively, with 19 bases between them.

This clone was detected once. The chain recombines TRBV5-1 with TRBJ1-5; D remains ambiguous. Trimming removed 4 bases from V and 3 bases from J, with 8 bases in between. CDR1 SGHRS and CDR2 YFSETQ come from the germline V gene. CDR3 size: 13 residues. DNA for the CDR3: TGCGCCAGCAGCCCCGACCCCAATCAGCCCCAGCATTTT. This gives the protein CASSPDPNQPQHF.

CDR3 sequence reads: CASSVGSALNTEAFF. The CDR3 DNA follows: TGTGCCAGCAGCGTCGGATCTGCTCTGAACACTGAAGCTTTCTTT. The chain recombines TRBV9 with TRBJ1-1; D is unresolved. Between the trimmed V and J ends, which lost 2 bases and 0 bases, there was a span of 11 bases. In germline, CDR1 is SGDLS, CDR2 YYNGEE. This CDR3 has 15 amino acids.

This clone was seen a single time. CDR3 amino acids: CASSQGLDEQYF. The DNA of the CDR3 is TGCGCCAGCAGCCAAGGCCTTGACGAGCAGTACTTC. The chain has TRBV4-1 and TRBJ2-7; D ambiguous. This CDR3 region has 12 residues. The germline V gene encodes CDR1 MGHRA and CDR2 YSYEKL. The V end was cut by 1 base, the J end by 5 bases, with 6 bases between.